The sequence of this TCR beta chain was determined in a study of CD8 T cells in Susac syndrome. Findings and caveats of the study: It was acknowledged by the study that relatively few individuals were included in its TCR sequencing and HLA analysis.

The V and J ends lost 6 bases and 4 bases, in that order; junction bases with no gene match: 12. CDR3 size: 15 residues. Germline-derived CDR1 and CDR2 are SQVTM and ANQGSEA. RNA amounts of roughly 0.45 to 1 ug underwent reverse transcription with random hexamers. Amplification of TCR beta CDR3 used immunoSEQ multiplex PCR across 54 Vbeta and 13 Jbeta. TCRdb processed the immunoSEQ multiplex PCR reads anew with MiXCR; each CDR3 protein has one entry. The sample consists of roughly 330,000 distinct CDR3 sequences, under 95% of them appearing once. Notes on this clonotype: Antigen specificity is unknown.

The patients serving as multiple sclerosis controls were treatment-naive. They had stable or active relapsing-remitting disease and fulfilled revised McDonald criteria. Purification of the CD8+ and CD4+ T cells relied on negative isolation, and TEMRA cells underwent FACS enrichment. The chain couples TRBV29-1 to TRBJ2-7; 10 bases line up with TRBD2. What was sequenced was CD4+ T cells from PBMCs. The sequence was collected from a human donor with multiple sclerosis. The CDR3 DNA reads TGCAGCGTCCACCAGGGCCAGCGGGGGGGATACGAGCAGTACTTC. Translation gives CSVHQGQRGGYEQYF.